A selection of T cell receptor beta chains follows, all from one sample in a study of blood T cell repertoires in COVID-19. The protocol was immunoSEQ multiplex PCR, while the TCRdb copy is restricted to in-frame clones and leaves out a portion. Of more than 120,000 clones in the sample, 80% to 90% were seen once. Sequenced material: peripheral blood. These receptor sequences come from a woman aged 45-60 years with acute or convalescent COVID-19. CDR3s include the opening cysteine and the closing phenylalanine or tryptophan. A D gene is named only where the DNA matches it firmly. Some rows mark clone size as missing; the rest say once, few, many or name a class of expanded clone.

NA	NA	TRBJ2-7	TRBV4-2	CASSYNRENYEQYF	TGTGCCAGCAGCTACAACAGGGAGAACTACGAGCAGTACTTC
NA	few	TRBJ2-7	TRBV15	CATSKSTYEQYF	TGTGCCACCAGCAAGAGCACCTACGAGCAGTACTTC
NA	NA	TRBJ1-4	TRBV11-2	CASSLDRGINEKLFF	TGTGCCAGCAGCTTAGACAGGGGAATTAATGAAAAACTGTTTTTT
TRBD2	NA	TRBJ2-1	TRBV27	CASRPGTSGSNEQFF	TGTGCCAGCAGGCCCGGGACTAGCGGGAGCAATGAGCAGTTCTTC
TRBD1	NA	TRBJ2-5	TRBV13	CASSNRQGRQETQYF	TGTGCCAGCAGCAATAGACAGGGTCGGCAAGAGACCCAGTACTTC
NA	NA	TRBJ1-1	TRBV7-3	CASSSTESGLWNTEAFF	TGTGCCAGCAGCTCCACTGAGAGCGGACTTTGGAACACTGAAGCTTTCTTT
NA	NA	TRBJ2-2	TRBV2	CASSEEEVRSNTGELFF	TGTGCCAGCAGTGAAGAAGAGGTCAGATCGAACACCGGGGAGCTGTTTTTT
NA	NA	TRBJ2-7	TRBV12-5	CASGLARQGGWYEQYF	TGTGCTAGTGGTTTGGCTCGACAGGGAGGCTGGTACGAGCAGTACTTC
TRBD2	NA	TRBJ2-1	TRBV7-3	CASSRTTSGGGDEQFF	TGTGCCAGCAGCCGCACCACTAGCGGGGGGGGTGATGAGCAGTTCTTC
NA	NA	TRBJ2-7	TRBV7-9	CASSLVPRRDEQYF	TGTGCCAGCAGCTTAGTCCCCCGGCGGGACGAGCAGTACTTC
NA	NA	TRBJ2-2	TRBV20-1	CSASLRTGELFF	TGCAGTGCTAGTCTGAGGACCGGGGAGCTGTTTTTT